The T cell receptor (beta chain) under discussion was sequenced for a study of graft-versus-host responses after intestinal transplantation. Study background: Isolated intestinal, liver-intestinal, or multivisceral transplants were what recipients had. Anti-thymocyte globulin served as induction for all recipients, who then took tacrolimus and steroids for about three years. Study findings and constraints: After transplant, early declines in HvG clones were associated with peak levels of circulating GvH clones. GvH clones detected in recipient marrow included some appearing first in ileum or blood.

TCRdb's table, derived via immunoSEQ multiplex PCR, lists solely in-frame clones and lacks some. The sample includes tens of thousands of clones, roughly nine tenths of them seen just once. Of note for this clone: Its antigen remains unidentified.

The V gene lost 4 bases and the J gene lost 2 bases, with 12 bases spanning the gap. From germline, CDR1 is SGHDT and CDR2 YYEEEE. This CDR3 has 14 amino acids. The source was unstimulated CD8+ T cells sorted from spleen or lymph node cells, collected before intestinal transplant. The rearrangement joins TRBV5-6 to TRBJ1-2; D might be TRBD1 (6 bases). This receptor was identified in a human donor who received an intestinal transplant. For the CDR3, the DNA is TGTGCCAGCAGCAAGGGGGTCCCGAACTATGGCTACACCTTC. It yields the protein CASSKGVPNYGYTF. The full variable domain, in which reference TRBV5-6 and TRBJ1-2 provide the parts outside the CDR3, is DAGVTQSPTHLIKTRGQQVTLRCSPKSGHDTVSWYQQALGQGPQFIFQYYEEEERQRGNFPDRFSGHQFPNYSSELNVNALLLGDSALYLCASSKGVPNYGYTFGSGTRLTVV.